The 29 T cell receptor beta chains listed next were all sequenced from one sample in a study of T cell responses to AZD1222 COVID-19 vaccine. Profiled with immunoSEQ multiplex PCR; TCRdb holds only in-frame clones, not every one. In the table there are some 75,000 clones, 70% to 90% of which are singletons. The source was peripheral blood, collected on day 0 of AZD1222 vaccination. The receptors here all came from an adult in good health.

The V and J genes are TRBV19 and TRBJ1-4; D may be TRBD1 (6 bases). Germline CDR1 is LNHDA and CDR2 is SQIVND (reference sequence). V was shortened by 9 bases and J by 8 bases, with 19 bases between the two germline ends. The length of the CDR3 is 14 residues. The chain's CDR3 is CASEGGPRREKLFF. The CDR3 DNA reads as TGTGCCAGCGAAGGGGGTCCCCGGAGGGAAAAACTGTTTTTT.

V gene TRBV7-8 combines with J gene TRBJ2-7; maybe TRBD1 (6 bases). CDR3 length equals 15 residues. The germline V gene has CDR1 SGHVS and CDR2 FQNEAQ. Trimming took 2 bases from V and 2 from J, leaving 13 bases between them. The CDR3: CASSLRGFRPYEQYF. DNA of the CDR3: TGTGCCAGCAGCTTAAGGGGGTTCCGGCCCTACGAGCAGTACTTC.

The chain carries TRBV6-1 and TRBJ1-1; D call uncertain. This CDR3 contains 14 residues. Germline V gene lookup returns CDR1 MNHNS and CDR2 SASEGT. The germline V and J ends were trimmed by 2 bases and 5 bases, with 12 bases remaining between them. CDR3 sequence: CASSEFPGRTEAFF. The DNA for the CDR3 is TGTGCCAGCAGTGAATTCCCGGGGAGGACTGAAGCTTTCTTT.

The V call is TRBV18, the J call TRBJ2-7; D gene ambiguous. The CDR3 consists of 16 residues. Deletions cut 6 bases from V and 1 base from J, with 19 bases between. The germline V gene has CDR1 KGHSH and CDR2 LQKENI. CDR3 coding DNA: TGTGCCAGCTCGGTCAATGATGTCACCCATTCCTACGAGCAGTACGTC. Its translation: CASSVNDVTHSYEQYV.

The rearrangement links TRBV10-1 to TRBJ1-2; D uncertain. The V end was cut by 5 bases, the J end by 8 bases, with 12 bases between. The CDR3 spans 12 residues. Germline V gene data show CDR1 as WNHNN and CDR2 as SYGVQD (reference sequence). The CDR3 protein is CASSRAGEGYTF. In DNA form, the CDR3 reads TGCGCCAGCAGTAGGGCAGGAGAAGGCTACACCTTC.

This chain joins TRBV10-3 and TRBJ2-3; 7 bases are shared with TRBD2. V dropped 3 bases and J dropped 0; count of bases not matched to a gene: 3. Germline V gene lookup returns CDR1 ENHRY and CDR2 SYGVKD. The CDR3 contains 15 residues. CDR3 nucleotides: TGTGCCATCAGTGACCTAGCGGCCAGCACAGATACGCAGTATTTT. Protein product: CAISDLAASTDTQYF.

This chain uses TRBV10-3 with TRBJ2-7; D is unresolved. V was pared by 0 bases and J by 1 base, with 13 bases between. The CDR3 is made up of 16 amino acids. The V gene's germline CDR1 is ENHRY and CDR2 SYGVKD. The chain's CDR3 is CAISESGRFPSYEQYF. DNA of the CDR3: TGTGCCATCAGTGAGTCTGGCCGATTCCCGTCCTACGAGCAGTACTTC.

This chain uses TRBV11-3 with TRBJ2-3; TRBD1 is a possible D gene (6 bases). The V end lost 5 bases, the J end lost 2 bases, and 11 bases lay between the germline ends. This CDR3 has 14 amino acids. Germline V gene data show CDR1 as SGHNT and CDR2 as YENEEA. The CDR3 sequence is CASSPRDNTDTQYF. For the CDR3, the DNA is TGTGCCAGCAGCCCCCGGGACAACACAGATACGCAGTATTTT. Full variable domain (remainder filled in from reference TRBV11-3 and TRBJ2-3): EAGVVQSPRYKIIEKKQPVAFWCNPISGHNTLYWYLQNLGQGPELLIRYENEEAVDDSQLPKDRFSAERLKGVDSTLKIQPAELGDSAVYLCASSPRDNTDTQYFGPGTRLTVL.

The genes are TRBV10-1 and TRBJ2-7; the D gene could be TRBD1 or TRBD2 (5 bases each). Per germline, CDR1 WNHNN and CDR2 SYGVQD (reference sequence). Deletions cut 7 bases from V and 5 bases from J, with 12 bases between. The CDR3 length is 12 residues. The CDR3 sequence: CASIGRGHEQYV. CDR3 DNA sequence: TGCGCCAGCATCGGTCGGGGCCACGAGCAGTACGTC.

This CDR3 is CASSLLRFSGTDTQYF. CDR3 nucleotides: TGTGCCAGCAGTTTGTTAAGGTTTAGCGGGACCGATACGCAGTATTTT. The gene calls are TRBV27 and TRBJ2-3, with 8 bases that match TRBD2. Germline lookup yields CDR1 MNHEY and CDR2 SMNVEV (reference sequence). Trimming cost V 3 bases and J 6 bases; bases outside gene matches: 11. The CDR3 contains 16 residues.

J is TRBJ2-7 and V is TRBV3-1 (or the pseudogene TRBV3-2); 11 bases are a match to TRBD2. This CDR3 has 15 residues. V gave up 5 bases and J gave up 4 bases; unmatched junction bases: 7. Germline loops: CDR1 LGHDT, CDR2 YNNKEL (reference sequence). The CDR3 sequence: CASSVSLAGGYEQYF. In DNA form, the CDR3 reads TGTGCCAGCAGCGTCAGTCTAGCGGGAGGTTACGAGCAGTACTTC.

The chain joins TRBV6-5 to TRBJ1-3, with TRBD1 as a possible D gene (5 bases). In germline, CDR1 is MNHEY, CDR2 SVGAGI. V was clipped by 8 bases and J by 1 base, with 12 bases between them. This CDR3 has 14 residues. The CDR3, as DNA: TGTGCCAGCCGCCGGGGGGAGTCTGGAAACACCATATATTTT. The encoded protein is CASRRGESGNTIYF.

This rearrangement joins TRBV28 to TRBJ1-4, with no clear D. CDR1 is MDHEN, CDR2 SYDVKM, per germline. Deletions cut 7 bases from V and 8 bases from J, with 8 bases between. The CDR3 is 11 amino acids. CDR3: CASKMSEKLFF. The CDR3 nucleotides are TGTGCCAGCAAGATGTCAGAAAAACTGTTTTTT. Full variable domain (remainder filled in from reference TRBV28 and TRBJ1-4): DVKVTQSSRYLVKRTGEKVFLECVQDMDHENMFWYRQDPGLGLRLIYFSYDVKMKEKGDIPEGYSVSREKKERFSLILESASTNQTSMYLCASKMSEKLFFGSGTQLSVL.

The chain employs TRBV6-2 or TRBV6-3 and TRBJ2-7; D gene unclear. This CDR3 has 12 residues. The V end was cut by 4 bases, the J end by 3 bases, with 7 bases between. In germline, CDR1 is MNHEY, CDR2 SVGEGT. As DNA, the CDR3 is TGTGCCAGCAGTTCCGCCCTCTACGAGCAGTACGTC. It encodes CASSSALYEQYV.

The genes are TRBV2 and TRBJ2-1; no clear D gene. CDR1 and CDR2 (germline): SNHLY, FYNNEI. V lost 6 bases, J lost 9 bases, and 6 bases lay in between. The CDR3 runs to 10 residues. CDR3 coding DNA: TGTGCCAGCAGCTTAGGTGAGCAGTTCTTC. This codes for CASSLGEQFF.

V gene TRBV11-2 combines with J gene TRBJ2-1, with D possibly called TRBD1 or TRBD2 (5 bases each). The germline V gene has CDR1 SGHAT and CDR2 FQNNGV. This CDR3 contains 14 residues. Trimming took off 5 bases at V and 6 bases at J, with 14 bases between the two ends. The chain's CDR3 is CASSPPGTSNEQFF. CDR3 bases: TGTGCCAGCAGCCCACCCGGGACCAGCAATGAGCAGTTCTTC.

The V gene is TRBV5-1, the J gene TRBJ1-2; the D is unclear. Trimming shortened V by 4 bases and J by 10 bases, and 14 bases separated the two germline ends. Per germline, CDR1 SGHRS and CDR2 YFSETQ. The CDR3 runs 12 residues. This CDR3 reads CASSQSEDLYTF. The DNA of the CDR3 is TGCGCCAGCAGCCAATCCGAGGACCTCTACACCTTC.

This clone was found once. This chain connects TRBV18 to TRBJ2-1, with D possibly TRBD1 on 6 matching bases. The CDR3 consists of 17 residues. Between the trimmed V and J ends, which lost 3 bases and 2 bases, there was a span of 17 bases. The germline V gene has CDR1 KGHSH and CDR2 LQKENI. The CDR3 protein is CASSPLPGQGPYNEQFF. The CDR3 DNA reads TGTGCCAGCTCACCGTTACCAGGGCAGGGGCCCTACAATGAGCAGTTCTTC.

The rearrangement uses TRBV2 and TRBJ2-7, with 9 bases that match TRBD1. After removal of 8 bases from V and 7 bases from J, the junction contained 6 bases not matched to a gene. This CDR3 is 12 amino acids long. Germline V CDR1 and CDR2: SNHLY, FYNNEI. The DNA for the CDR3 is TGTGCCAGCCTACAGGGGGCGGGAGAGCAGTACTTC. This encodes CASLQGAGEQYF. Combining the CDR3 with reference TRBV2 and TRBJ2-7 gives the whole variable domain EPEVTQTPSHQVTQMGQEVILRCVPISNHLYFYWYRQILGQKVEFLVSFYNNEISEKSEIFDDQFSVERPDGSNFTLKIRSTKLEDSAMYFCASLQGAGEQYFGPGTRLTVT.

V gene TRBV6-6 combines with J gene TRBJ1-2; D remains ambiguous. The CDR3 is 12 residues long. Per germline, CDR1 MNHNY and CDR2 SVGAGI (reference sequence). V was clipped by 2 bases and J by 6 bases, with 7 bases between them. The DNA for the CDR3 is TGTGCCAGCAGTTACAGGGCAGATGGCTACACCTTC. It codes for CASSYRADGYTF.

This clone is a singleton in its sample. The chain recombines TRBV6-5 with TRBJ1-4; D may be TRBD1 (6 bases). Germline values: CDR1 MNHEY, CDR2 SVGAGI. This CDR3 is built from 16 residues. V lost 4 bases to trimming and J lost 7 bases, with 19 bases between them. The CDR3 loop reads CASSSQGARGLEKLFF. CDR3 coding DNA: TGTGCCAGCAGTTCGCAAGGTGCCAGGGGACTTGAAAAACTGTTTTTT.

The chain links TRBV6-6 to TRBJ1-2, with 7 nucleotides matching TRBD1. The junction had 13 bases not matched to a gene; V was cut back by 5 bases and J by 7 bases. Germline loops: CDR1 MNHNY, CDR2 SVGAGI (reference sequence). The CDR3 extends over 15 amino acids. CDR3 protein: CASSPEGAGGRGYTF. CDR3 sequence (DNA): TGTGCCAGCAGTCCCGAGGGGGCCGGCGGTCGTGGCTACACCTTC.

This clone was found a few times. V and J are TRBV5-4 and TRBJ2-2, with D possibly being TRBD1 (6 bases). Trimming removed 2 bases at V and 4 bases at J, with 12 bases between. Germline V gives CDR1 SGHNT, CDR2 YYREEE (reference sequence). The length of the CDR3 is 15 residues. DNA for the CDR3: TGTGCCAGCAGCTTCCCAGGGGCGGGCACCGGGGAGCTGTTTTTT. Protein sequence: CASSFPGAGTGELFF. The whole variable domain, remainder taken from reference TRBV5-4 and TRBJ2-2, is ETGVTQSPTHLIKTRGQQVTLRCSSQSGHNTVSWYQQALGQGPQFIFQYYREEENGRGNFPPRFSGLQFPNYSSELNVNALELDDSALYLCASSFPGAGTGELFFGEGSRLTVL.

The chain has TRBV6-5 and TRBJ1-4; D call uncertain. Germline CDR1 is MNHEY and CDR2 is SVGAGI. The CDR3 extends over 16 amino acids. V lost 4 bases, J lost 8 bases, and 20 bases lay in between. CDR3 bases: TGTGCCAGCAGTTCCCATCGCCCCGGGCTTCGAGAAAAACTGTTTTTT. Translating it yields CASSSHRPGLREKLFF.

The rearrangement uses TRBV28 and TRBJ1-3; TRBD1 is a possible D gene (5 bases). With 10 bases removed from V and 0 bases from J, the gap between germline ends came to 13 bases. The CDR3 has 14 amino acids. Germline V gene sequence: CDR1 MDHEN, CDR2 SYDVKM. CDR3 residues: CATGGESSGNTIYF. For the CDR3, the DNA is TGTGCCACCGGGGGGGAGAGCTCTGGAAACACCATATATTTT.

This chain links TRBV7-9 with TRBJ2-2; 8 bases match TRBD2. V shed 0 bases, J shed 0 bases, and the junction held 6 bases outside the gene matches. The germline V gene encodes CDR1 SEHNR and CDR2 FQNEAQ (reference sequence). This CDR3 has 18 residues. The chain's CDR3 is CASSLALRTSTNTGELFF. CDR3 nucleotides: TGTGCCAGCAGCTTAGCGCTAAGGACTAGCACGAACACCGGGGAGCTGTTTTTT.

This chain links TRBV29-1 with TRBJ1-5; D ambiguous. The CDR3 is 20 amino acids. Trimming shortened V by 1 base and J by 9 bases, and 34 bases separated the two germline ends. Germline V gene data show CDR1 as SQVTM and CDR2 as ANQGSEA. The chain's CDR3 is CSVEVVRSAVGSGAGSPQHF. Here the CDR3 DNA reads TGCAGCGTTGAAGTCGTCAGGAGTGCGGTAGGGAGTGGTGCGGGATCGCCCCAGCATTTT.

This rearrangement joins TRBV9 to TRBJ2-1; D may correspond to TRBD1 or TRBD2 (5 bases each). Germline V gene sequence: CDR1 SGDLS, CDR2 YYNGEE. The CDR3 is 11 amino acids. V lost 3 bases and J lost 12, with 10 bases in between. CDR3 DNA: TGTGCCAGCAGCGCGCTTGGGGGGCAGTTCTTC. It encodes CASSALGGQFF.

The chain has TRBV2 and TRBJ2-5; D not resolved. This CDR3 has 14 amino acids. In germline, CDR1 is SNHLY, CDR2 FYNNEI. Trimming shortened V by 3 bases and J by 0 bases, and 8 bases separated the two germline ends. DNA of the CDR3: TGTGCCAGCAGTGAGAACAGAGACCAAGAGACCCAGTACTTC. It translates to CASSENRDQETQYF.